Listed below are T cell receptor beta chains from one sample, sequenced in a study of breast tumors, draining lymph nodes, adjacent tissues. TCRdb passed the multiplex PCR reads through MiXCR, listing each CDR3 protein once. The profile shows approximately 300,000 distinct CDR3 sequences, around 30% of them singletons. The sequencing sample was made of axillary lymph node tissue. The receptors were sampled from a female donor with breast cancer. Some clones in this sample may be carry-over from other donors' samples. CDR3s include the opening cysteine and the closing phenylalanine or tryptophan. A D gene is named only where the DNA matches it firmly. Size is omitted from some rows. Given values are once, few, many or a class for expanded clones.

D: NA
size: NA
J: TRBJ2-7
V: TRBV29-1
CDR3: CSVISGTYYEQYF
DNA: TGCAGCGTTATTTCCGGGACCTACTACGAGCAGTACTTC

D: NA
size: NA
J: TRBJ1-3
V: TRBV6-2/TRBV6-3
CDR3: CASSYPGGSGNTIYF
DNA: TGCGCCAGCAGTTACCCCGGGGGTTCTGGAAACACCATATATTTT

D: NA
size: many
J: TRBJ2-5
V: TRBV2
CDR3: CASSGGVAQETQYF
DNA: TGTGCCAGCAGTGGAGGGGTCGCCCAAGAGACCCAGTACTTC

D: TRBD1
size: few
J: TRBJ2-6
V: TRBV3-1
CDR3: CASSRITGADGANVLTF
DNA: TGTGCCAGCAGCCGTATCACAGGGGCGGACGGGGCCAACGTCCTGACTTTC

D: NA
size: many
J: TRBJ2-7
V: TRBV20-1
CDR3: CSARDRGRGYEQYF
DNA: TGCAGTGCTAGAGATCGCGGGCGGGGCTACGAGCAGTACTTC

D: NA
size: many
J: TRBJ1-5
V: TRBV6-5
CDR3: CASSRDMLSNQPQHF
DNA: TGTGCCAGCAGCAGGGACATGCTGAGCAATCAGCCCCAGCATTTT

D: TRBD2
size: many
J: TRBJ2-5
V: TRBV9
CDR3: CASSAPGLAGAETQYF
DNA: TGTGCCAGCAGCGCTCCGGGACTAGCGGGAGCAGAGACCCAGTACTTC

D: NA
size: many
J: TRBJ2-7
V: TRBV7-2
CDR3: CASSLSGSSYEQYF
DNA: TGTGCCAGCAGCTTATCAGGGAGCTCCTACGAGCAGTACTTC

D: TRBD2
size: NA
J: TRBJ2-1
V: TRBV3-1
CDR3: CASSQDLAGGKNEQFF
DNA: TGTGCCAGCAGCCAAGACCTAGCGGGAGGGAAGAATGAGCAGTTCTTC

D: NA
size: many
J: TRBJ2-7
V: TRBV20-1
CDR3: CSARDSYYEQYF
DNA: TGCAGTGCTAGAGACAGTTACTACGAGCAGTACTTC

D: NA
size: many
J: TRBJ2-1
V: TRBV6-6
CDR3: CASSLFRGVAGNEQFF
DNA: TGTGCCAGCAGTCTCTTTAGGGGGGTAGCTGGAAATGAGCAGTTCTTC

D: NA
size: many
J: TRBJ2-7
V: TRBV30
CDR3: CAWSFGTASYEQYF
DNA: TGTGCCTGGAGTTTTGGGACGGCATCCTACGAGCAGTACTTC

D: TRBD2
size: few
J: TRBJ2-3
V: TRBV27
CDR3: CASSSSGSPTDTQYF
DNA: TGTGCCAGCAGTTCGAGCGGGAGCCCCACAGATACGCAGTATTTT

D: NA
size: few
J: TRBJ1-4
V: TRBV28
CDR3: CASSLSGISEKLFF
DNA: TGTGCCAGCAGTTTATCAGGGATCTCTGAAAAACTGTTTTTT

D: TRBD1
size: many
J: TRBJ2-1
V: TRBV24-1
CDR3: CATSDLTGTGIYNEQFF
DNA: TGTGCCACCAGTGATCTTACCGGGACAGGGATCTACAATGAGCAGTTCTTC

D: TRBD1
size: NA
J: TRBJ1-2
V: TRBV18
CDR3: CASSSKQGDYGYTF
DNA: TGTGCCAGCTCAAGCAAACAGGGGGACTATGGCTACACCTTC

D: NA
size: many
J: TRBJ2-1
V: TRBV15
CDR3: CATSRTRATGNEQFF
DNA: TGTGCCACCAGCAGGACTAGAGCAACCGGCAATGAGCAGTTCTTC

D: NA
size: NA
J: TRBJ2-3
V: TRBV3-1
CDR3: CASRDSVTDTQYF
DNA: TGTGCCAGCAGGGATAGCGTCACAGATACGCAGTATTTT